Listed below are T cell receptor beta chains from one sample, sequenced in a study of shared T cell receptors in the human thymus. The data were produced by immunoSEQ multiplex PCR, yet TCRdb's version contains in-frame clones alone and is incomplete. The sample contains 55,000 to 80,000 clones, about 95% of which appear only once. The sequenced sample consisted of thymocytes. These receptors all come from a human donor. Both conserved end residues are part of each CDR3. The D gene is left open where the match is weak. Clone size is not always given. Where it is, it says once, few, many or a class for expanded clones.

once,.,TRBV6-5,TRBJ2-7,CASSYSPQKFPREQYF,TGTGCCAGCAGTTACTCGCCGCAGAAGTTTCCCCGCGAGCAGTACTTC
once,.,TRBV7-2,TRBJ2-2,CASTKRSDTQKNTGELFF,TGTGCCAGCACCAAGAGGTCGGACACCCAAAAGAACACCGGGGAGCTGTTTTTT
.,TRBD1,TRBV4-3,TRBJ2-7,CASSQGAGGPLPYEQYF,TGCGCCAGCAGCCAAGGGGCAGGGGGTCCCTTACCCTACGAGCAGTACTTC
.,.,TRBV7-2,TRBJ2-3,CASSLCTRDTQYF,TGTGCCAGCAGCTTATGCACGAGAGATACGCAGTATTTT
.,TRBD2,TRBV15,TRBJ2-7,CATSRAGGGGGIYEQYF,TGTGCCACCAGCAGAGCGGGCGGCGGCGGGGGGATCTACGAGCAGTACTTC
once,.,TRBV6-6,TRBJ1-2,CASSYTIRDYGYTF,TGTGCCAGCAGTTACACAATCCGGGACTATGGCTACACCTTC
.,.,TRBV4-1,TRBJ1-5,CASSEVGRNQPQHF,TGCGCCAGCAGCGAAGTCGGCCGTAATCAGCCCCAGCATTTT
.,TRBD2,TRBV19,TRBJ2-7,CASSRGGFEDYEQYF,TGTGCCAGTAGTCGGGGGGGGTTTGAGGATTACGAGCAGTACTTC
.,TRBD1,TRBV4-1,TRBJ1-2,CASSQARQGGYYGYTF,TGCGCCAGCAGCCAAGCCCGCCAGGGGGGCTACTATGGCTACACCTTC
.,.,TRBV6-4,TRBJ1-1,CASSPSLGHLNTEAFF,TGTGCCAGCAGTCCCTCCCTGGGACATCTGAACACTGAAGCTTTCTTT
.,.,TRBV4-1,TRBJ1-5,CASSQGPPALVNQPQHF,TGCGCCAGCAGCCAAGGACCCCCCGCTCTGGTTAATCAGCCCCAGCATTTT
.,.,TRBV5-1,TRBJ1-1,CASSLRVLSTEAFF,TGCGCCAGCAGTCTCAGGGTCCTGAGCACTGAAGCTTTCTTT
.,.,TRBV25-1,TRBJ1-3,CASSDSQLGVSGNTIYF,TGTGCCAGCAGTGATTCCCAATTGGGGGTCTCTGGAAACACCATATATTTT
.,.,TRBV4-3,TRBJ2-1,CASSLGVKGSLNEQFF,TGCGCCAGCAGCCTGGGGGTTAAGGGAAGTCTTAATGAGCAGTTCTTC
few,TRBD1,TRBV5-4,TRBJ2-5,CASSLSLLTGEPQETQYF,TGTGCCAGCAGCTTGAGTTTATTGACAGGGGAGCCCCAAGAGACCCAGTACTTC
.,TRBD2,TRBV27,TRBJ2-5,CASSLKFRGGVGETQYF,TGTGCCAGCAGTTTAAAATTTCGGGGGGGCGTTGGAGAGACCCAGTACTTC
.,TRBD1,TRBV10-1,TRBJ1-3,CASSAEDRGNTIYF,TGCGCCAGCAGTGCGGAGGACAGGGGAAACACCATATATTTT
once,.,TRBV5-4,TRBJ1-6,CASSLRSREGHNSPLHF,TGTGCCAGCAGCTTGAGGAGCCGGGAGGGTCATAATTCACCCCTCCACTTT
.,.,TRBV19,TRBJ2-1,CASSTPGSHNEQFF,TGTGCCAGTAGTACCCCAGGGAGTCACAATGAGCAGTTCTTC
.,.,TRBV6-5,TRBJ2-6,CASSLGSGANVLTF,TGTGCCAGCAGTTTAGGTTCTGGGGCCAACGTCCTGACTTTC
.,.,TRBV15,TRBJ2-7,CATSRDGETGEQYF,TGTGCCACCAGCAGAGATGGGGAAACGGGCGAGCAGTACTTC
.,.,TRBV5-1,TRBJ1-4,CASSLRSFSTNEKLFF,TGCGCCAGCAGCTTGCGGAGCTTCTCAACTAATGAAAAACTGTTTTTT
.,.,TRBV29-1,TRBJ1-2,CSVDRQTLGYTF,TGCAGCGTTGACCGGCAGACCCTAGGCTACACCTTC
.,TRBD2,TRBV28,TRBJ2-2,CASSLSFSGGINTGELFF,TGTGCCAGCAGTTTAAGCTTTTCCGGGGGGATCAACACCGGGGAGCTGTTTTTT
.,.,TRBV10-3,TRBJ2-3,CAIRSFGGTDTQYF,TGTGCCATCAGGTCCTTTGGGGGCACAGATACGCAGTATTTT
.,.,TRBV28,TRBJ1-2,CASSAQGLWDGYTF,TGTGCCAGCAGTGCCCAGGGACTCTGGGATGGCTACACCTTC
once,.,TRBV4-2,TRBJ2-3,CASSRPRVNPSTDTQYF,TGTGCCAGCAGCCGCCCGAGGGTTAACCCTAGCACAGATACGCAGTATTTT
.,.,TRBV15,TRBJ1-6,CATSRERRQANSPLHF,TGTGCCACCAGCAGAGAACGGAGACAGGCCAATTCACCCCTCCACTTT
.,TRBD2,TRBV15,TRBJ2-7,CATSRDGAGGARSYEQYF,TGTGCCACCAGCAGAGATGGTGCGGGGGGAGCACGGTCCTACGAGCAGTACTTC